The clone carrying this T cell receptor beta chain was seen a single time. This sample was included in a study of blood T cell repertoires in COVID-19. For the study at large: Samples representing acute and convalescent COVID-19 were sourced from the United States, Italy and Spain. The analysed material was cDNA or gDNA that came from T cells, B-cell-depleted T cells, or PBMCs.

The authors' processing: The authors estimated nucleated cell counts from reference gene primer amplification. Repertoires were generated with immunoSEQ multiplex PCR, while TCRdb's copy carries only in-frame clones and drops some. V and J calls and clone size are as listed in that table; D and trimming were resolved from the DNA. The sample lists more than 95,000 clones; about 88% were seen once. V lost 3 bases to trimming and J lost 5 bases, with 5 bases between them. The CDR3 is made up of 11 amino acids. Germline V gives CDR1 SGHKS, CDR2 YYEKEE (reference sequence). This chain links TRBV5-5 with TRBJ1-2; D is unresolved. The sample taken for sequencing was peripheral blood. The sequence was collected from a woman of 80 years or more with acute or convalescent COVID-19. The CDR3 protein is CASSSLYGYTF. The CDR3, as DNA: TGTGCCAGCAGCTCCCTTTATGGCTACACCTTC.